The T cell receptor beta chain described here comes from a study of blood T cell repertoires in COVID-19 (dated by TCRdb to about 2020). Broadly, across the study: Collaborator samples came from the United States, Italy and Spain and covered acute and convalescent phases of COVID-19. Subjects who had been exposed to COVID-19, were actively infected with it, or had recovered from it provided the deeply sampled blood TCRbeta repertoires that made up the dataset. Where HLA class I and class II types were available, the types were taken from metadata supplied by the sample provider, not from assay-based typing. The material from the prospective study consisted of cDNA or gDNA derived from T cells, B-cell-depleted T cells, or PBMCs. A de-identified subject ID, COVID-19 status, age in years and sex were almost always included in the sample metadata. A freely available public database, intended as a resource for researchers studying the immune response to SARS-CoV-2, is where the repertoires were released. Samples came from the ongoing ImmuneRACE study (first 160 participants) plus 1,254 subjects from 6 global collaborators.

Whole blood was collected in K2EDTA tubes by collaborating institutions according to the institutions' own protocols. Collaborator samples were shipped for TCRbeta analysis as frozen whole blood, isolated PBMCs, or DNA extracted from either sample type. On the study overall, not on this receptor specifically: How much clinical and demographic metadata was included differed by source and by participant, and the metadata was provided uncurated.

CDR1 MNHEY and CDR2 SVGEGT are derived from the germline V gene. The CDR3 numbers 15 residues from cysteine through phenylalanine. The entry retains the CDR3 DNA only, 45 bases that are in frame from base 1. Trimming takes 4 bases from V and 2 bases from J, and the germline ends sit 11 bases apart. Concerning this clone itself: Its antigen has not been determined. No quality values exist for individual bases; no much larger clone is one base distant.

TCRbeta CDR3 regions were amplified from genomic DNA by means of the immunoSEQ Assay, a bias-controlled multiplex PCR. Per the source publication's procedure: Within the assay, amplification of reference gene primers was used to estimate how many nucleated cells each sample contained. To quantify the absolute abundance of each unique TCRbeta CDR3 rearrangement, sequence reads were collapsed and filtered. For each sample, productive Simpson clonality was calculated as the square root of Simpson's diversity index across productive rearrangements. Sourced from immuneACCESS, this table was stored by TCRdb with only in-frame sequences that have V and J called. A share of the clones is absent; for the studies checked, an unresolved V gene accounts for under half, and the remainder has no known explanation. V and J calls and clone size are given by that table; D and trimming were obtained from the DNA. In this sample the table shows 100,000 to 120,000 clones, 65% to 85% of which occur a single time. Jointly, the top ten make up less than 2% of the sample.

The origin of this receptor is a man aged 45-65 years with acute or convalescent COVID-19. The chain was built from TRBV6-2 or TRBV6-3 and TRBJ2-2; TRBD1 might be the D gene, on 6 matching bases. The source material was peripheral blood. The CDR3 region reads CASSWVGQNTGELFF. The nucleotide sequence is TGTGCCAGCAGTTGGGTGGGACAAAACACCGGGGAGCTGTTTTTT.